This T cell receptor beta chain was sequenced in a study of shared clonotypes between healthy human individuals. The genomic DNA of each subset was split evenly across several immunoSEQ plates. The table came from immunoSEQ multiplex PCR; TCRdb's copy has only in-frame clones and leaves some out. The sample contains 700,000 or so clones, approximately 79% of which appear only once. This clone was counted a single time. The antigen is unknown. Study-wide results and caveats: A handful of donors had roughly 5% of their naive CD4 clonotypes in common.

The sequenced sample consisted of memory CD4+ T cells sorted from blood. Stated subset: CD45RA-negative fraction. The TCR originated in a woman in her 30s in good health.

CDR3 in amino acids: CASSLSRPSGNEQFF. As DNA, the CDR3 is TGTGCCAGCAGTTTATCCCGGCCCTCTGGCAATGAGCAGTTCTTC. V is TRBV27 and J is TRBJ2-1, with unresolved D. Germline V gene sequence: CDR1 MNHEY, CDR2 SMNVEV (reference sequence). The CDR3 extends over 15 amino acids. Between the trimmed V and J ends, which lost 0 bases and 6 bases, there was a span of 12 bases.